The sequence of this TCR beta chain was determined in a study of T-cell memory formation after mild COVID-19. With constant-segment primers, 5'RACE yielded cDNA libraries of TCR alpha and TCR beta that carried sample barcodes and UMIs. TCRdb itself ran the 5' RACE reads through MiXCR, one entry per CDR3 protein. The sample shows about 420,000 distinct CDR3 sequences, less than 25% of them seen only once. The sequencing input was PBMCs or a T cell subset sorted from them (not recorded which). This sequence was found in an adult woman who had mild COVID-19 (a few samples of this study predate the infection). Cell type and time point are not known.

CDR3 region: CASSLVALSSYNEQFF. The CDR3 DNA reads TGTGCCAGCAGCTTAGTAGCCTTAAGCTCCTACAATGAGCAGTTCTTC. J is TRBJ2-1 and V is TRBV7-2; D is uncertain. Trimming removed 1 base from V and 0 bases from J, with 10 bases in between. This CDR3 has 16 residues. Germline CDR1 and CDR2: SGHTA and FQGNSA. The complete variable domain, with remaining parts taken from reference TRBV7-2 and TRBJ2-1, reads GAGVSQSPSNKVTEKGKDVELRCDPISGHTALYWYRQSLGQGLEFLIYFQGNSAPDKSGLPSDRFSAERTGGSVSTLTIQRTQQEDSAVYLCASSLVALSSYNEQFFGPGTRLTVL.